One sample yielded the 29 T cell receptor beta chains listed below, sequenced in a study of tissue T cells after allogeneic stem cell transplantation. The assay was immunoSEQ multiplex PCR, and TCRdb's table has in-frame clones only and misses some. This repertoire shows approximately 20,000 clones, 69% found once; its top ten account for approximately 0.39%. Sequencing was performed on blood. The receptors stem from a female BALB/c mouse in good health. Strain haplotype at MHC: H2-d.

As concerns this clone: Genes and germline come from the mouse. The CDR3 end lies 1 residue beyond the end of the read and is filled in from the germline J gene. This rearrangement joins TRBV13-1 to TRBJ2-1, with 9 bases identical to TRBD2. CDR1 is NSHNY and CDR2 is SYGAGN in the germline V gene. CDR3 length: 15 amino acids. V lost 5 bases to trimming and J lost 0 bases; unmatched junction nucleotides: 3. The CDR3 sequence is CASRKDWGNYAEQFF. The part of the CDR3 DNA that was read is TGTGCCAGCAGAAAGGACTGGGGTAACTATGCTGAGCAGTTC.

A remark on this clone: The gene names given are mouse names. Coverage ceases 1 residue before the CDR3 finishes, and the germline J gene fills in the end. J is TRBJ1-3 and V is TRBV5, with D maybe TRBD1 (6 bases). From germline, CDR1 is LGHNA and CDR2 YNLKQL (reference sequence). The CDR3 contains 15 residues. Trimming shortened V by 0 bases and J by 2 bases, and 8 bases separated the two germline ends. The sequenced part of the CDR3 DNA is TGTGCCAGCAGCCAAGATTCAGGGGCTGGAAATACGCTCTAT. Translating gives CASSQDSGAGNTLY. The full CDR3 reads CASSQDSGAGNTLYF.

Note on this clone: Gene names follow the mouse nomenclature. The read is 1 residue too short to cover the CDR3 end, so that end is filled in from the germline J gene. The V and J genes are TRBV2 and TRBJ2-5; D is tentatively TRBD1 or TRBD2 (5 bases each). V was pared by 1 base and J by 1 base, with 9 bases between. The CDR3 runs 15 residues. Germline V CDR1 and CDR2: LGHNA, YSYQKL. The CDR3: CASSQGWDDQDTQYF. CDR3 bases read: TGTGCCAGCAGCCAAGGCTGGGACGACCAAGACACCCAGTAC.

This clone was seen a few times. The germline and genes are mouse ones. Sequencing ends 1 residue short of the CDR3 end; the germline J gene provides the rest. V and J are TRBV13-1 and TRBJ1-4; 10 nucleotides agree with TRBD1. This CDR3 contains 14 residues. J lost 6 bases, V lost 3 bases, and 2 bases had no gene match. Germline assignment: CDR1 NSHNY and CDR2 SYGAGN. This CDR3 is CASSGGQGHERLFF. The sequenced part of the CDR3 DNA is TGTGCCAGCAGTGGGGGACAGGGGCACGAAAGATTATTT.

On this clone: The genes and germline here are from mouse. The CDR3 end lies 1 residue beyond the end of the read and is filled in from the germline J gene. The V gene is TRBV19, the J gene TRBJ2-5; D ambiguous. Trimming left V 5 bases short and J 0 bases short, with 7 bases between. From germline, CDR1 is FNHDT and CDR2 SITEND (reference sequence). This CDR3 contains 13 residues. The DNA read from the CDR3 is TGTGCCAGCAGACGACAAAACCAAGACACCCAGTAC. Translated, it gives CASRRQNQDTQY. In full, the CDR3 reads CASRRQNQDTQYF.

A remark on this clone: The gene symbols are mouse symbols. The CDR3 end falls 1 residue outside the read, so it is completed with the germline J gene. The chain employs TRBV31 and TRBJ2-7, with 11 nucleotides matching TRBD1. Germline V gene sequence: CDR1 GKSSPN, CDR2 SITVG. The CDR3 loop spans 14 amino acids. J gave up 6 bases and V 1 base, and 5 bases lay outside the gene matches. CDR3 sequence reads: CAWSRTGGRGEQYF. Partial CDR3 DNA: TGTGCCTGGAGTCGGACAGGGGGCAGGGGTGAACAGTAC.

Worth noting for this clone: Gene and germline names: mouse. The CDR3 extends 1 residue past the end of the read, so its final part is completed from the germline J gene. The V and J genes are TRBV13-1 and TRBJ1-3; D is ambiguous. The CDR3 length is 11 residues. V was trimmed by 7 bases and J by 3 bases, leaving 5 bases between them. Germline loops: CDR1 NSHNY, CDR2 SYGAGN. The covered CDR3 bases are TGTGCCAGCGGTGGTGGAAATACGCTCTAT. Translating gives CASGGGNTLY. The CDR3 reads in full as CASGGGNTLYF.

This clone was detected a few times. Gene and germline names: mouse. The CDR3 goes on 1 residue after the read ends, and that part is filled in from the germline J gene. This chain uses TRBV4 with TRBJ2-4; TRBD2 agrees at 9 bases. The CDR3 loop spans 15 amino acids. Per the germline V gene, CDR1 is LGHDT and CDR2 is YNNKQL (reference sequence). With V trimmed by 4 bases and J by 0 bases, 2 bases remained unmatched. CDR3 residues: CASSSWGGSQNTLYF. The sequenced CDR3 bases are TGTGCCAGCAGCTCCTGGGGGGGTAGTCAAAACACCTTGTAC. The whole variable domain, remainder taken from reference TRBV4 and TRBJ2-4, is ETAVFQTPNYHVTQVGNEVSFNCKQTLGHDTMYWYKQDSKKLLKIMFSYNNKQLIVNETVPRRFSPQSSDKAHLNLRIKSVEPEDSAVYLCASSSWGGSQNTLYFGAGTRLSVL.

With respect to this clone: The gene names given are mouse names. The read ends 1 residue early relative to the CDR3; the germline J gene fills the gap. V usage is TRBV13-1 and J usage is TRBJ1-3, with TRBD1 matching 9 bases. V shed 3 bases, J shed 2 bases, and the junction held 3 bases outside the gene matches. Germline CDR1 NSHNY, CDR2 SYGAGN. There are 15 residues in the CDR3. The CDR3 DNA, read in part, is TGTGCCAGCAGTGTACAGGGGGCTGCTGGAAATACGCTCTAT. Amino acid sequence: CASSVQGAAGNTLY. The whole CDR3 sequence is CASSVQGAAGNTLYF.

This clone has more than one count but fewer than ten. Gene names denote mouse genes. The missing CDR3 end, 1 residue past where the read stops, is filled in from the germline J gene. The J gene is TRBJ1-3, the V gene TRBV19; D not resolved. This CDR3 has 14 residues. Trimming shortened V by 2 bases and J by 0 bases, and 6 bases separated the two germline ends. Germline V CDR1 and CDR2: FNHDT, SITEND (reference sequence). The sequenced part of the CDR3 DNA is TGTGCCAGCAGTATGAAGGGTTCTGGAAATACGCTCTAT. Amino acids: CASSMKGSGNTLY. The complete CDR3 sequence is CASSMKGSGNTLYF.

In the case of this clone: Mouse names are used for the genes. This CDR3 is CASSNWGGETLYF. The sequenced CDR3 bases are TGTGCCAGCAGTAACTGGGGGGGAGAAACGCTGTAT. The chain has TRBV19 and TRBJ2-3; TRBD2 aligns across 10 bases. The observed sequence ends 1 residue before the CDR3 terminus, with the missing tail filled in from the germline J gene. The CDR3 totals 13 residues. Germline trimming cut 3 bases from V and 5 bases from J; bases unmatched to any gene: 0. Germline V gives CDR1 FNHDT, CDR2 SITEND (reference sequence).

In regard to this clone: Gene names and germline match the mouse. Sequencing ends 1 residue short of the CDR3 end; the germline J gene provides the rest. V is TRBV4 and J is TRBJ2-4; 7 bases match TRBD1. Germline assignment: CDR1 LGHDT and CDR2 YNNKQL (reference sequence). Trimming at V came to 5 bases and at J to 0 bases, leaving 2 bases not matched to a gene. CDR3 length: 14 amino acids. The DNA read from the CDR3 is TGTGCCAGCAGCGGGACAGTTAGTCAAAACACCTTGTAC. This codes for CASSGTVSQNTLY. The complete CDR3 protein is CASSGTVSQNTLYF.

Turning to this clone: Mouse gene names apply. The read gets to within 1 residue of the CDR3 end, and the germline J gene fills in the rest. The chain combines TRBV1 with TRBJ1-6; a weak D match, TRBD1 (5 bases). TRBJ1-6 carries the ORF label, with uncertain function. Trimming shortened V by 0 bases and J by 7 bases, and 13 bases separated the two germline ends. CDR1 NSQYPW and CDR2 LRSPGD come from the germline V gene (reference sequence). The CDR3 consists of 16 residues. CDR3 sequence reads: CTCSADGQGWNSPLYF. CDR3 DNA, as far as it was read: TGCACCTGCAGTGCAGATGGTCAGGGTTGGAATTCGCCCCTCTAC.

Comments on this clone: Gene names are mouse gene names. Coverage ceases 1 residue before the CDR3 finishes, and the germline J gene fills in the end. The J gene is TRBJ2-1, the V gene TRBV3, with 9 bases lining up with TRBD2. The CDR3 is 15 residues long. The trim removed 5 bases at V and 1 base at J, leaving 3 bases unmatched. Germline V lookup: CDR1 SNHLY, CDR2 FYNGKV (reference sequence). This CDR3 is CASSPGTGNYAEQFF. The CDR3 bases that were read are TGTGCCAGCAGCCCCGGGACTGGGAACTATGCTGAGCAGTTC. Full variable domain (rest looked up from reference TRBV3 and TRBJ2-1): GPKVLQIPSHQIIDMGQMVTLNCDPVSNHLYFYWYKQILGQQMEFLVNFYNGKVMEKSKLFKDQFSVERPDGSYFTLKIQPTALEDSAVYFCASSPGTGNYAEQFFGPGTRLTVL.

A note on this clone: These gene names are mouse names. The CDR3 end is not reached by the read, which stops 1 residue before it; the germline J gene fills it in. The chain couples TRBV2 to TRBJ1-1, with 7 bases that match TRBD1. V lost 0 bases and J lost 3; bases outside the gene matches: 4. This CDR3 contains 15 residues. Germline values: CDR1 LGHNA, CDR2 YSYQKL. The sequenced part of the CDR3 DNA is TGTGCCAGCAGCCAAGAGAGGAGGGGGCACACAGAAGTCTTC. Translated, it gives CASSQERRGHTEVF. In full, the CDR3 is CASSQERRGHTEVFF.

A word on this clone: Germline and genes: mouse. With the read ending 1 residue before the CDR3 end, the germline J gene is used to fill in that end. The chain carries TRBV19 and TRBJ2-4; TRBD1 aligns across 7 bases. This CDR3 is built from 13 residues. Germline V gene data show CDR1 as FNHDT and CDR2 as SITEND (reference sequence). Trimming cost V 6 bases and J 2 bases; bases outside gene matches: 3. The CDR3 here is CASNDRVQNTLYF. The covered CDR3 bases are TGTGCCAGCAATGACAGGGTTCAAAACACCTTGTAC.

Turning to this clone: Mouse germline and gene names are used. The read terminates 1 residue ahead of where the CDR3 ends, so the germline J gene completes it. This chain connects TRBV13-2 to TRBJ2-1, with 9 bases that match TRBD2. J was trimmed by 2 bases and V by 0 bases; bases with no gene match: 6. This CDR3 is 17 amino acids long. Germline V lookup: CDR1 NNHNN, CDR2 SYGAGS (reference sequence). CDR3 bases read: TGTGCCAGCGGTGATGCCCTCTGGGGGGGGGACTATGCTGAGCAGTTC. It translates to CASGDALWGGDYAEQF. The full CDR3 sequence reads CASGDALWGGDYAEQFF.

This clone was detected a few times. Gene names and germline refer to mouse. The read comes to an end 1 residue before the CDR3 does, leaving the germline J gene to fill in the end. The chain employs TRBV1 and TRBJ2-2, with 10 bases lining up with TRBD2. V lost 0 bases and J lost 2; bases outside the gene matches: 0. This CDR3 has 16 residues. Germline V CDR1 and CDR2: NSQYPW, LRSPGD (reference sequence). Here the CDR3 reads CTCSADWGGNTGQLYF. The DNA read from the CDR3 is TGCACCTGCAGTGCAGACTGGGGGGGCAACACCGGGCAGCTCTAC.

A remark on this clone: Genes and germline come from the mouse. The read ends 1 residue early relative to the CDR3; the germline J gene fills the gap. This chain joins TRBV19 and TRBJ1-1, with a weak D call TRBD1 (6 bases). Trimming left V 1 base short and J 5 bases short, with 12 bases between. CDR1 and CDR2 (germline): FNHDT, SITEND (reference sequence). CDR3 length equals 14 residues. CDR3 DNA, as far as it was read: TGTGCCAGCAGTATATGGGGGCAGGGGACAGAAGTCTTC. This codes for CASSIWGQGTEVF. The entire CDR3 reads CASSIWGQGTEVFF.

On this clone itself: Genes and germline come from the mouse. The read terminates 1 residue ahead of where the CDR3 ends, so the germline J gene completes it. The J gene is TRBJ2-2, the V gene TRBV13-3, with TRBD2 matching over 8 bases. The length of the CDR3 is 16 residues. Germline V gene sequence: CDR1 NNHDY, CDR2 SYVADS. With 1 base clipped from V and 0 bases from J, the junction kept 2 bases outside the gene matches. The CDR3 spells CASSDNGGANTGQLYF. The part of the CDR3 DNA that was read is TGTGCCAGCAGTGATAATGGGGGGGCAAACACCGGGCAGCTCTAC.

This clone was found a few times. The gene names given are mouse names. The CDR3 goes on 1 residue after the read ends, and that part is filled in from the germline J gene. The V gene is TRBV31, the J gene TRBJ2-7; no reliable D call. The V and J ends lost 1 base and 1 base respectively, with 5 bases between them. The V gene's germline CDR1 is GKSSPN and CDR2 SITVG. This CDR3 comprises 12 residues. CDR3 protein: CAWSPHSYEQYF. The CDR3 DNA, read in part, is TGTGCCTGGAGTCCCCATTCCTATGAACAGTAC.

In the case of this clone: These gene names are mouse names. From the germline J gene comes the end of the CDR3, since the read stops 1 residue before it. The chain links TRBV14 to TRBJ2-1; a weak D match, TRBD2 (5 bases). CDR3 length: 14 amino acids. Trimming left V 1 base short and J 3 bases short, with 8 bases between. Germline CDR1 SGHDT, CDR2 FRDEAV. The chain's CDR3 is CASSFNWSYAEQFF. The DNA read from the CDR3 is TGTGCCAGCAGTTTCAACTGGAGCTATGCTGAGCAGTTC.

Points on this clone: Mouse gene names apply. The CDR3 extends 1 residue past the end of the read, so its final part is completed from the germline J gene. V is TRBV13-1 and J is TRBJ2-4; 12 bases align to TRBD2. The CDR3 runs to 15 residues. Germline CDR1 reads NSHNY; CDR2 reads SYGAGN. Trimming at V came to 6 bases and at J to 3 bases, leaving 5 bases not matched to a gene. The CDR3 sequence is CASKTGGARQNTLYF. The sequenced CDR3 bases are TGTGCCAGCAAGACTGGGGGGGCGCGACAAAACACCTTGTAC.

Turning to this clone: Germline and genes here are mouse. The read falls 1 residue short of the CDR3 end, and the missing part is taken from the germline J gene. The chain links TRBV20 to TRBJ2-1; 11 nucleotides line up with TRBD2. CDR3 length equals 15 residues. V shed 2 bases, J shed 4 bases, and the junction held 4 bases outside the gene matches. CDR1 GFQATS and CDR2 STVNSAI come from the germline V gene. The chain's CDR3 is CGARPGTGGYAEQFF. The sequenced CDR3 bases are TGTGGTGCTAGGCCCGGGACTGGGGGTTATGCTGAGCAGTTC.

With respect to this clone: Mouse germline and gene names are used. Read sequence stops 1 residue before the CDR3 end, and the germline J gene provides the missing end. This chain links TRBV4 with TRBJ2-7; D is undetermined. Trimming removed 3 bases from V and 0 bases from J, with 12 bases in between. CDR3 length equals 15 residues. Per the germline V gene, CDR1 is LGHDT and CDR2 is YNNKQL (reference sequence). CDR3 amino acids: CASSYGGRSSYEQYF. The sequenced CDR3 bases are TGTGCCAGCAGCTACGGCGGGAGGAGCTCCTATGAACAGTAC.

This clone was picked up a small number of times. Each gene name is a mouse one. The read ends 1 residue shy of where the CDR3 ends; the end is completed using the germline J gene. The J gene is TRBJ2-1, the V gene TRBV2; D is ambiguous. Germline-derived CDR1 and CDR2 are LGHNA and YSYQKL. Trimming stripped 0 bases from V and 1 base from J, with 4 bases between. The CDR3 sequence is 14 residues long. CDR3 sequence reads: CASSQEDNYAEQFF. The covered CDR3 bases are TGTGCCAGCAGCCAAGAGGACAACTATGCTGAGCAGTTC.

This clone occurred a few times. Gene labels here are mouse ones. The CDR3 end falls 1 residue outside the read, so it is completed with the germline J gene. This sequence joins TRBV1 and TRBJ2-2, with D unresolved. Trimming took 2 bases from V and 0 from J, leaving 4 bases between them. The CDR3 loop spans 14 amino acids. Germline-derived CDR1 and CDR2 are NSQYPW and LRSPGD (reference sequence). CDR3 DNA, as far as it was read: TGCACCTGCAGTGCACGGTCAAACACCGGGCAGCTCTAC. The encoded protein is CTCSARSNTGQLY. The entire CDR3 reads CTCSARSNTGQLYF. The full variable domain, with the rest looked up from reference TRBV1 and TRBJ2-2, is VTLLEQNPRWRLVPRGQAVNLRCILKNSQYPWMSWYQQDLQKQLQWLFTLRSPGDKEVKSLPGADYLATRVTDTELRLQVANMSQGRTLYCTCSARSNTGQLYFGEGSKLTVL.

Comments on this clone: These gene names are mouse names. The missing CDR3 end, 1 residue past where the read stops, is filled in from the germline J gene. V and J are TRBV30 and TRBJ2-5; 7 bases agree with TRBD1. CDR3 length: 13 amino acids. J lost 1 base, V lost 3 bases, and 1 base had no gene match. Germline V CDR1 and CDR2: SQVVS, ANEGSEA. Incomplete CDR3 DNA: TGTAGTTCTAGTCAGGGGGACCAAGACACCCAGTAC. As protein: CSSSQGDQDTQY. The full-length CDR3 reads as CSSSQGDQDTQYF.

As regards this clone: Genes and germline are mouse. The read ends 1 residue early relative to the CDR3; the germline J gene fills the gap. Other DNA sequences in this specimen translate into the identical CDR3. The V call is TRBV2, the J call TRBJ2-3, with 13 bases identical to TRBD2. CDR3 length: 17 amino acids. Trimming took 4 bases from V and 3 from J; bases not matched to a gene: 7. Per germline, CDR1 LGHNA and CDR2 YSYQKL. The CDR3 bases that were read are TGTGCCAGCAGCCGATCGGACTGGGGGGGCAGCGCAGAAACGCTGTAT. Translating gives CASSRSDWGGSAETLY. The whole CDR3 region reads CASSRSDWGGSAETLYF.